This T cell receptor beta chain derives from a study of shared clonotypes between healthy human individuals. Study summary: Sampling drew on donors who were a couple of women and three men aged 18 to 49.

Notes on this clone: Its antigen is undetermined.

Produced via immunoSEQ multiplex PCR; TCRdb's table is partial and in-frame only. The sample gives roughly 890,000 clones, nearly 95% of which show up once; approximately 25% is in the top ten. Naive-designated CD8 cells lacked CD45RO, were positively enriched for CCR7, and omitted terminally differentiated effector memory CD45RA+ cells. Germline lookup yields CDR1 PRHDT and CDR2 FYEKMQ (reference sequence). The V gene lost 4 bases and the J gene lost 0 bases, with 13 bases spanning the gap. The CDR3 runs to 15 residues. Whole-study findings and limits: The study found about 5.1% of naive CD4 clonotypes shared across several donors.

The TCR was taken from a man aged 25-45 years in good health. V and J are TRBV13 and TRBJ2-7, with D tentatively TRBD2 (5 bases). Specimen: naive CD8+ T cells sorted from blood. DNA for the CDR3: TGTGCCAGCAGCTCGGACTCATTGGGCTCCTACGAGCAGTACTTC. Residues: CASSSDSLGSYEQYF.